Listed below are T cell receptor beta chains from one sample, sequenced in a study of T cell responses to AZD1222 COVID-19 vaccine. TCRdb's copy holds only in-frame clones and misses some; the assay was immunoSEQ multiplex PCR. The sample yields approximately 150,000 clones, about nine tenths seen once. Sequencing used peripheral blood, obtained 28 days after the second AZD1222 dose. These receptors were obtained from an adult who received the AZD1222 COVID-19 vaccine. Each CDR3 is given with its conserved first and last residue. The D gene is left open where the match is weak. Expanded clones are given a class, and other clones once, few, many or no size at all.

CDR3: CAISESTGETQYF; DNA: TGTGCCATCAGTGAGTCCACAGGGGAGACCCAGTACTTC; J: TRBJ2-5; D: -; V: TRBV10-3; size: -
CDR3: CASRIAGGPPGELFF; DNA: TGTGCCAGCCGCATAGCGGGAGGGCCCCCCGGGGAGCTGTTTTTT; J: TRBJ2-2; D: TRBD2; V: TRBV27; size: -
CDR3: CASTSWAEASGSIADTQYF; DNA: TGTGCCAGCACCTCCTGGGCCGAGGCTAGCGGGAGTATTGCGGATACGCAGTATTTT; J: TRBJ2-3; D: TRBD2; V: TRBV11-2; size: -
CDR3: CASSRDSGRLGNEQFF; DNA: TGTGCCAGCAGCCGAGACTCCGGGCGTCTTGGCAATGAGCAGTTCTTC; J: TRBJ2-1; D: -; V: TRBV7-8; size: -
CDR3: CASSSRATGGGSYEQYF; DNA: TGTGCCAGCAGCTCCCGGGCGACAGGGGGCGGCAGTTACGAGCAGTACTTC; J: TRBJ2-7; D: TRBD1; V: TRBV11-2; size: -
CDR3: CATSDRTGYQETQYF; DNA: TGTGCCACCAGTGACCGCACAGGGTACCAAGAGACCCAGTACTTC; J: TRBJ2-5; D: -; V: TRBV24-1; size: -
CDR3: CASSSPTDSRNIQYF; DNA: TGTGCCAGCAGCTCACCCACCGACAGTAGGAACATTCAGTACTTC; J: TRBJ2-4; D: -; V: TRBV7-9; size: -
CDR3: CASSFSGSPTYEQYF; DNA: TGCGCCAGCAGCTTTAGCGGGAGCCCTACCTACGAGCAGTACTTC; J: TRBJ2-7; D: TRBD2; V: TRBV5-1; size: -
CDR3: CASSPISRTSGVETQYF; DNA: TGTGCCAGCTCACCCATAAGCCGGACTAGCGGGGTAGAGACCCAGTACTTC; J: TRBJ2-5; D: TRBD2; V: TRBV18; size: -
CDR3: CASSLIGEQFF; DNA: TGTGCCAGCAGCTTAATCGGTGAGCAGTTCTTC; J: TRBJ2-1; D: -; V: TRBV7-2; size: -
CDR3: CASSFLTNYGYTF; DNA: TGTGCCAGCAGTTTTTTAACTAACTATGGCTACACCTTC; J: TRBJ1-2; D: -; V: TRBV12-3/TRBV12-4; size: -
CDR3: CASSPRLGRDYGYTF; DNA: TGTGCCAGCAGCCCCCGACTTGGTAGGGACTATGGCTACACCTTC; J: TRBJ1-2; D: -; V: TRBV7-2; size: few
CDR3: CASSPYRGHGTNEKLFF; DNA: TGTGCCAGCAGCCCCTACAGGGGGCACGGAACTAATGAAAAACTGTTTTTT; J: TRBJ1-4; D: TRBD1; V: TRBV9; size: -
CDR3: CASSRTQNTEAFF; DNA: TGTGCCAGCAGCCGAACACAGAACACTGAAGCTTTCTTT; J: TRBJ1-1; D: -; V: TRBV3-1/TRBV3-2; size: -
CDR3: CASSAGTGKAFF; DNA: TGTGCCAGTAGTGCCGGGACAGGGAAAGCTTTCTTT; J: TRBJ1-1; D: TRBD1; V: TRBV19; size: -
CDR3: CASSLGGSGYNEQFF; DNA: TGTGCCAGCAGTTTGGGGGGTAGCGGCTACAATGAGCAGTTCTTC; J: TRBJ2-1; D: -; V: TRBV27; size: -
CDR3: CASSFSGSTYEQYF; DNA: TGTGCCAGCAGCTTTAGCGGGAGTACCTACGAGCAGTACTTC; J: TRBJ2-7; D: TRBD2; V: TRBV11-2; size: -
CDR3: CASTRQGDNEQFF; DNA: TGTGCCAGCACGAGACAGGGAGACAATGAGCAGTTCTTC; J: TRBJ2-1; D: TRBD1; V: TRBV6-5; size: once
CDR3: CASSPPGQSYEQYF; DNA: TGTGCCAGCAGCCCACCGGGACAGTCCTACGAGCAGTACTTC; J: TRBJ2-7; D: TRBD1; V: TRBV7-2; size: -
CDR3: CASSPTGGNQPQHF; DNA: TGTGCCAGCAGCCCGACAGGAGGGAATCAGCCCCAGCATTTT; J: TRBJ1-5; D: -; V: TRBV6-2/TRBV6-3; size: once
CDR3: CAISEKQTTGARGYTF; DNA: TGTGCCATCAGTGAGAAACAGACAACAGGGGCCCGTGGCTACACCTTC; J: TRBJ1-2; D: TRBD1; V: TRBV10-3; size: -
CDR3: CASSRTRNEQYF; DNA: TGTGCCAGCAGCCGGACTAGAAACGAGCAGTACTTC; J: TRBJ2-7; D: TRBD2; V: TRBV11-2; size: few
CDR3: CASSVVAGGNEQFF; DNA: TGTGCCAGCAGCGTAGTGGCGGGGGGCAATGAGCAGTTCTTC; J: TRBJ2-1; D: TRBD2; V: TRBV9; size: -
CDR3: CASSRDRDHGYTF; DNA: TGTGCCAGCAGTCGCGACAGGGACCATGGCTACACCTTC; J: TRBJ1-2; D: TRBD1; V: TRBV28; size: -
CDR3: CASSLAPGPSTDTQYF; DNA: TGTGCCAGCAGCTTGGCCCCGGGACCGTCCACAGATACGCAGTATTTT; J: TRBJ2-3; D: -; V: TRBV5-5; size: -
CDR3: CARLYTEAFF; DNA: TGTGCCCGGCTATACACTGAAGCTTTCTTT; J: TRBJ1-1; D: -; V: TRBV30; size: -
CDR3: CASSRQRELETQYF; DNA: TGTGCCAGCAGCCGTCAGCGGGAGCTGGAGACCCAGTACTTC; J: TRBJ2-5; D: TRBD2; V: TRBV14; size: -
CDR3: CASSRFTGGGQPQHF; DNA: TGTGCCAGCAGCCGCTTTACAGGGGGGGGTCAGCCCCAGCATTTT; J: TRBJ1-5; D: TRBD1; V: TRBV3-1/TRBV3-2; size: once
CDR3: CASSDRRDTEAFF; DNA: TGTGCCAGCAGTGACAGGCGGGACACTGAAGCTTTCTTT; J: TRBJ1-1; D: -; V: TRBV12-3/TRBV12-4; size: -
CDR3: CASRKGRASSGNTIYF; DNA: TGTGCCAGTAGAAAAGGGAGGGCCTCCTCTGGAAACACCATATATTTT; J: TRBJ1-3; D: -; V: TRBV19; size: few
CDR3: CASSGLAGGVGELFF; DNA: TGTGCCAGCAGCGGACTAGCGGGAGGTGTGGGGGAGCTGTTTTTT; J: TRBJ2-2; D: TRBD2; V: TRBV28; size: -